This T cell receptor beta chain was recorded in a study of blood T cells in healthy people across ages. This clonotype was counted a few times. Alongside a J-beta primer mix, a sample-barcoded 5' primer served in a second PCR lasting about 7 to 11 cycles. TCRdb processed the 5' RACE reads anew with MiXCR; each CDR3 protein has one entry. The top ten clones hold about 20% of a sample with 910,000 or so distinct CDR3 sequences, just over 50% of them seen once. The CDR3 totals 15 residues. CDR1 is LGHNA, CDR2 YSLEER, per germline. V is TRBV4-3 and J is TRBJ2-5, with 7 nucleotides matching TRBD1. The J call may be in error: the DNA end matches TRBJ2-7 better. The clonotype comes from a woman in her sixties or seventies in good health. What was sequenced was blood. The CDR3 DNA reads as TGCGCCAGCAGCCAAGTTCGGGACAGAGGTGCCGAGCAGTACTTC. Its protein product is CASSQVRDRGAEQYF.